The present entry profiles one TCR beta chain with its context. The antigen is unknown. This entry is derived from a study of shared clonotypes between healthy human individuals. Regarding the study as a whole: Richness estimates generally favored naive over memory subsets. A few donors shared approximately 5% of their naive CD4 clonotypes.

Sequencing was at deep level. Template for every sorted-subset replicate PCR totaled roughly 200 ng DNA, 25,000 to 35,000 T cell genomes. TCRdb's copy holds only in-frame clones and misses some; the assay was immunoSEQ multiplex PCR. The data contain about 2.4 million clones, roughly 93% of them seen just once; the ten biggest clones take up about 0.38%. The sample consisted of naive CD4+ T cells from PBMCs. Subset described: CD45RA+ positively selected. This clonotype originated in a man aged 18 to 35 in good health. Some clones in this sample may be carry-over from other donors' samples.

CDR3 protein: CASSVRFQSNQPQHF. In DNA, the CDR3 is TGTGCCAGCAGCGTCCGGTTTCAAAGCAATCAGCCCCAGCATTTT. This sequence joins TRBV7-8 and TRBJ1-5; D remains ambiguous. V lost 5 bases and J 1 base, leaving 12 bases between the germline ends. The CDR3 is 15 residues long. Germline CDR1 is SGHVS and CDR2 is FQNEAQ.